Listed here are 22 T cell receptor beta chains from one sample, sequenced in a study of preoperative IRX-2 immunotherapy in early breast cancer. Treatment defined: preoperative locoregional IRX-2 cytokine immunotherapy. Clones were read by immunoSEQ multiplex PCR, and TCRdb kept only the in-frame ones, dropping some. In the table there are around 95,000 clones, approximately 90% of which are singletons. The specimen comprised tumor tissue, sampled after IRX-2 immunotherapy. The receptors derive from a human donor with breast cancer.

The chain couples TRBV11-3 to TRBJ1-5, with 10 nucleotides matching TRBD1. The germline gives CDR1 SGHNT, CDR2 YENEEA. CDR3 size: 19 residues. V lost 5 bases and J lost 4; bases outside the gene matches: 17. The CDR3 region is CASSHATRGGTGVNQPQHF. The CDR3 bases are TGTGCCAGCAGCCATGCTACACGAGGGGGGACAGGGGTTAATCAGCCCCAGCATTTT.

The CDR3 sequence is CASRRSGGLPGELFF. The CDR3, as DNA: TGTGCCAGTAGAAGGTCAGGGGGTCTCCCCGGGGAGCTGTTTTTT. The gene calls are TRBV19 and TRBJ2-2; 7 nucleotides line up with TRBD1. The CDR3 has 15 residues. CDR1 LNHDA and CDR2 SQIVND come from the germline V gene (reference sequence). V was pared by 6 bases and J by 6 bases, with 10 bases of the junction left unmatched.

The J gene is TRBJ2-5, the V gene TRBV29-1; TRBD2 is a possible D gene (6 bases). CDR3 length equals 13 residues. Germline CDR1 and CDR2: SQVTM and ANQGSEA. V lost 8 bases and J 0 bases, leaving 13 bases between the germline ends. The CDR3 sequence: CSSLAGYQETQYF. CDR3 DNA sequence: TGCAGCTCCCTGGCGGGGTACCAAGAGACCCAGTACTTC.

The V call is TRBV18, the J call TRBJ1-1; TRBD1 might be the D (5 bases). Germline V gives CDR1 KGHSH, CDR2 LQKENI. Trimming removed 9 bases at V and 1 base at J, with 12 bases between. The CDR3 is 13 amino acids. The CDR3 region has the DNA TGTGCCAGTCAATGGGGGAGGAACACTGAAGCTTTCTTT. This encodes CASQWGRNTEAFF.

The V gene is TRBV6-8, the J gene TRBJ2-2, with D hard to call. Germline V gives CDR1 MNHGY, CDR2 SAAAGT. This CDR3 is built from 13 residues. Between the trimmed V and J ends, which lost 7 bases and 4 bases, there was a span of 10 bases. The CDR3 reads CASKKFSTGELFF. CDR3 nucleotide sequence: TGTGCCAGCAAAAAGTTTTCCACCGGGGAGCTGTTTTTT.

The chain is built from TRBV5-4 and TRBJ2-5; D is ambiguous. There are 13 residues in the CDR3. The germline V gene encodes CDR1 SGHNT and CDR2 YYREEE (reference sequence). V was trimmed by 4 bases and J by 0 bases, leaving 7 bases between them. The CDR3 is CASSPGYQETQYF. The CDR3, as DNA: TGTGCCAGCAGCCCCGGGTACCAAGAGACCCAGTACTTC.

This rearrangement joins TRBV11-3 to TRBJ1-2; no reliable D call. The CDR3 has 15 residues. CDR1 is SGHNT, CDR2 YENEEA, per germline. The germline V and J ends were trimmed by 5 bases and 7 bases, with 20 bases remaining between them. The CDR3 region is CASSPPSTANLGYTF. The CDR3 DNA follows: TGTGCCAGCAGCCCCCCCTCTACAGCGAACCTTGGCTACACCTTC.

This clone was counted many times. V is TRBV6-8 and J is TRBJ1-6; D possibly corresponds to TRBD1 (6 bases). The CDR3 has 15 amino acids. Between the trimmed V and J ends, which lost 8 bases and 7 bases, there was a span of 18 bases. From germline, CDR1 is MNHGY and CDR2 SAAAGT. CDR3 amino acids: CASRPSGTSNSPLHF. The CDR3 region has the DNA TGTGCCAGCCGACCTTCCGGGACAAGCAATTCACCCCTCCACTTT.

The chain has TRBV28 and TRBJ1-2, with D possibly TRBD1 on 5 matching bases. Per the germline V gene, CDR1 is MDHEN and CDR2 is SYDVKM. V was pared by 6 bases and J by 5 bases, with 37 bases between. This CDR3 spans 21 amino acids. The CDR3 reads CASSHPKPSPGTIGIRYGYTF. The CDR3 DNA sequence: TGTGCCAGCAGCCACCCCAAGCCGTCGCCAGGGACCATAGGGATTAGGTATGGCTACACCTTC.

In DNA, the CDR3 is TGCGCCAGCAGCCTGGGACAGCACCAAGAGACCCAGTACTTC. This codes for CASSLGQHQETQYF. The chain combines TRBV5-1 with TRBJ2-5, with 7 bases that match TRBD1. The CDR3 has 14 residues. With 4 bases clipped from V and 0 bases from J, the junction kept 3 bases outside the gene matches. The germline CDR1 and CDR2 sequences are SGHRS and YFSETQ.

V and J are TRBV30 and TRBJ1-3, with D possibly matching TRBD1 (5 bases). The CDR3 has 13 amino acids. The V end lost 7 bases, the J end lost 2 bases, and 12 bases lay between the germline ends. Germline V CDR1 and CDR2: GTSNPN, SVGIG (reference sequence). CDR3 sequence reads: CASPGAAGNTIYF. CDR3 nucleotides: TGTGCCTCCCCCGGGGCGGCTGGAAACACCATATATTTT.

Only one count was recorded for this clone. CDR3 sequence reads: CASSIGTGEGYTF. In DNA form, the CDR3 reads TGTGCCAGCAGCATAGGGACAGGGGAAGGCTACACCTTC. V is TRBV9 and J is TRBJ1-2, with 10 positions matching TRBD1. The germline V gene encodes CDR1 SGDLS and CDR2 YYNGEE. Germline trimming cut 4 bases from V and 8 bases from J; bases unmatched to any gene: 5. This CDR3 spans 13 amino acids. Full variable domain (outside the CDR3, taken from reference TRBV9 and TRBJ1-2): DSGVTQTPKHLITATGQRVTLRCSPRSGDLSVYWYQQSLDQGLQFLIQYYNGEERAKGNILERFSAQQFPDLHSELNLSSLELGDSALYFCASSIGTGEGYTFGSGTRLTVV.

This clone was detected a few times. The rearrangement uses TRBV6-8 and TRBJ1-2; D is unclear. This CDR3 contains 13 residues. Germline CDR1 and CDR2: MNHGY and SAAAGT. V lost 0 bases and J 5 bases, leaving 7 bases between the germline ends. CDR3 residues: CASSYSPGYGYTF. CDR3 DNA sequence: TGTGCCAGCAGTTACTCGCCCGGTTATGGCTACACCTTC.

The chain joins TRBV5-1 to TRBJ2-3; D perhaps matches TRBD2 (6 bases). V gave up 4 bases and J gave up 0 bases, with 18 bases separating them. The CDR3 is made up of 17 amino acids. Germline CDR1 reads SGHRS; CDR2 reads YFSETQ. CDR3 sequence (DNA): TGCGCCAGCAGCAACATGCCAGCGGGTCCTAGCACAGATACGCAGTATTTT. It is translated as CASSNMPAGPSTDTQYF.

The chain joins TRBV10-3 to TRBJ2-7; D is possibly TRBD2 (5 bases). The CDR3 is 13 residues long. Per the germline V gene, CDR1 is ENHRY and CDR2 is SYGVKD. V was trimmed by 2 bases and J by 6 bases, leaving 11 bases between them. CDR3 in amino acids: CAISENERSEQYF. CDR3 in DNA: TGTGCCATCAGTGAGAATGAGCGGAGCGAGCAGTACTTC.

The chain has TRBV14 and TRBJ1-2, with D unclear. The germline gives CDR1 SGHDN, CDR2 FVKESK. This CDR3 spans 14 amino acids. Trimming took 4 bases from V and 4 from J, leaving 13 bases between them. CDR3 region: CASSPRGAFYGYTF. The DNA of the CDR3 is TGTGCCAGCAGCCCCCGCGGCGCGTTCTATGGCTACACCTTC.

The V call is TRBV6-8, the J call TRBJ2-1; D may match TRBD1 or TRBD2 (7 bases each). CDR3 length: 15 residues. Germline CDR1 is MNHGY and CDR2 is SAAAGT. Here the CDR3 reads CAIRGGAQTRNEQFF. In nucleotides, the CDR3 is TGTGCTATCAGGGGGGGGGCGCAAACGCGCAATGAGCAGTTCTTC.

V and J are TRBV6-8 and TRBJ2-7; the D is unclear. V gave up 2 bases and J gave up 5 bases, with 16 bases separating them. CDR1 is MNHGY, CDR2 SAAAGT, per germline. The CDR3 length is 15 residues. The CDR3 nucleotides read TGTGCCAGCAGTTACGGGCTCCCGGGCGACGACGAGCAGTACTTC. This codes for CASSYGLPGDDEQYF.

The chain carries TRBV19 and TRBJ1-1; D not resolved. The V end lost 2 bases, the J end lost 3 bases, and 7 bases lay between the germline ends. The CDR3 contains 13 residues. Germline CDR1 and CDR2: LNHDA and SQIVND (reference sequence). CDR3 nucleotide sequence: TGTGCCAGTAGTATAACTGGATACACTGAAGCTTTCTTT. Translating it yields CASSITGYTEAFF. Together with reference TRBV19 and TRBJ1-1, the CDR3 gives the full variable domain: DGGITQSPKYLFRKEGQNVTLSCEQNLNHDAMYWYRQDPGQGLRLIYYSQIVNDFQKGDIAEGYSVSREKKESFPLTVTSAQKNPTAFYLCASSITGYTEAFFGQGTRLTVV.

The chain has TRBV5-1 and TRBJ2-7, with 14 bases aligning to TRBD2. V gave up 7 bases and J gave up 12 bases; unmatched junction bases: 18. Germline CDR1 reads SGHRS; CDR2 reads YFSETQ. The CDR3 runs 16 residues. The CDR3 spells CASSARLGTSGRLLYF. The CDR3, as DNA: TGCGCCAGCTCCGCTCGACTTGGGACTAGCGGGAGACTCTTGTACTTC.

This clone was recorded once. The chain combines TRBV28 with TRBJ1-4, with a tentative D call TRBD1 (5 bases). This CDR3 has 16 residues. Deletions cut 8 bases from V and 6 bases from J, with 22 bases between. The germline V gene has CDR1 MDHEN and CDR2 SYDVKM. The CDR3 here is CASGPGYAGGHEKLFF. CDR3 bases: TGTGCCAGCGGCCCCGGTTATGCGGGGGGTCATGAAAAACTGTTTTTT. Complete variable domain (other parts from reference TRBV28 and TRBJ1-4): DVKVTQSSRYLVKRTGEKVFLECVQDMDHENMFWYRQDPGLGLRLIYFSYDVKMKEKGDIPEGYSVSREKKERFSLILESASTNQTSMYLCASGPGYAGGHEKLFFGSGTQLSVL.

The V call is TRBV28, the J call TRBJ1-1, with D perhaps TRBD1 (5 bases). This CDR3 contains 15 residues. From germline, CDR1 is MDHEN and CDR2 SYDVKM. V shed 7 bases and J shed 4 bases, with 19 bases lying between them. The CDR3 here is CASMELGGAGTEAFF. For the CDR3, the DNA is TGTGCCAGCATGGAGCTTGGTGGGGCGGGCACTGAAGCTTTCTTT.